This T cell receptor (beta chain) was sequenced for a study of control samples from healthy donors and cancer patients. Assay used: immunoSEQ multiplex PCR; TCRdb lists only in-frame clones, some missing. The sample shows approximately 120,000 clones, more than 85% of them seen only once. This clone came up a few times. CDR1 is SGHVS and CDR2 is FQNEAQ in the germline V gene. V was clipped by 1 base and J by 0 bases, with 19 bases between them. CDR3 length: 19 residues. Sequencing input: blood. The rearrangement joins TRBV7-8 to TRBJ2-1; D remains ambiguous. This sequence originates from a woman in her 50s in good health. The CDR3 region has the DNA TGTGCCAGCAGCTTAGTTTACCCGCTGGCGATGAGCTCCTACAATGAGCAGTTCTTC. Its translation: CASSLVYPLAMSSYNEQFF.